This is a list of T cell receptor beta chains from one sample in a study of T cells in Graves' hyperthyroidism and ophthalmopathy. TCRdb redid the calling of the multiplex PCR reads with MiXCR, one entry per CDR3 protein. The sample includes 600,000 to 850,000 distinct CDR3 sequences, approximately 18% of them seen just once. Sequencing was performed on blood. The receptors derive from a woman aged 50 to 65 with Graves' hyperthyroidism that later progressed to Graves' ophthalmopathy. The CDR3 runs from the conserved cysteine through the conserved F or W. D genes are given only for firm matches. Some rows have no size entry. The others give once, few or many, or a class for an expanded clone.

V gene: TRBV7-9
J gene: TRBJ1-1
clone size: -
D gene: TRBD1
CDR3 protein: CASSYDRGGEAFF
CDR3 DNA: TGTGCCAGCAGCTACGACAGGGGAGGTGAGGCTTTCTTT

V gene: TRBV11-2
J gene: TRBJ1-5
clone size: -
D gene: -
CDR3 protein: CASSRSPLQPQHF
CDR3 DNA: TGTGCCAGCAGTCGGTCCCCATTGCAGCCCCAGCATTTT

V gene: TRBV2
J gene: TRBJ2-5
clone size: -
D gene: -
CDR3 protein: CASSYGYQETQYF
CDR3 DNA: TGTGCCAGCAGTTATGGATACCAAGAGACCCAGTACTTC

V gene: TRBV25-1
J gene: TRBJ2-2
clone size: -
D gene: -
CDR3 protein: CASSGTVTNTGELFF
CDR3 DNA: TGTGCCAGCAGTGGGACGGTTACGAACACCGGGGAGCTGTTTTTT

V gene: TRBV10-3
J gene: TRBJ1-3
clone size: -
D gene: TRBD1
CDR3 protein: CAIRNELTGGSGNTIYF
CDR3 DNA: TGTGCCATCAGGAATGAATTGACAGGGGGTTCTGGAAACACCATATATTTT

V gene: TRBV27
J gene: TRBJ1-2
clone size: -
D gene: -
CDR3 protein: CASGRLQGLGYGYTF
CDR3 DNA: TGTGCCAGCGGGAGACTACAGGGATTGGGCTATGGCTACACCTTC

V gene: TRBV7-6
J gene: TRBJ2-1
clone size: many
D gene: -
CDR3 protein: CASSLDRDRYNEQFF
CDR3 DNA: TGTGCCAGCAGCTTAGACAGGGATAGGTACAATGAGCAGTTCTTC

V gene: TRBV5-1
J gene: TRBJ2-3
clone size: -
D gene: -
CDR3 protein: CASSLSEGAGTDTQYF
CDR3 DNA: TGCGCCAGCAGCTTGTCGGAGGGGGCTGGCACAGATACGCAGTATTTT

V gene: TRBV7-7
J gene: TRBJ2-1
clone size: few
D gene: TRBD2
CDR3 protein: CASSLGRGGNYNEQFF
CDR3 DNA: TGTGCTAGCAGCTTAGGGAGGGGCGGGAACTACAATGAGCAGTTCTTC

V gene: TRBV2
J gene: TRBJ2-7
clone size: many
D gene: TRBD1
CDR3 protein: CASSLTGGPSYEQYF
CDR3 DNA: TGTGCCAGCAGTCTAACAGGGGGCCCTTCCTACGAGCAGTACTTC

V gene: TRBV20-1
J gene: TRBJ2-3
clone size: many
D gene: -
CDR3 protein: CSARPEGGVTDTQYF
CDR3 DNA: TGCAGTGCTAGACCCGAGGGGGGAGTCACAGATACGCAGTATTTT

V gene: TRBV19
J gene: TRBJ1-6
clone size: -
D gene: -
CDR3 protein: CASNIEGSANSPLHF
CDR3 DNA: TGTGCCAGTAACATCGAGGGTTCCGCGAATTCACCCCTCCACTTT

V gene: TRBV12-3/TRBV12-4
J gene: TRBJ2-1
clone size: many
D gene: -
CDR3 protein: CASSRGDEQFF
CDR3 DNA: TGTGCCAGCAGCCGAGGTGATGAGCAGTTCTTC

V gene: TRBV7-6
J gene: TRBJ2-1
clone size: -
D gene: -
CDR3 protein: CASSSPGDEQFF
CDR3 DNA: TGTGCCAGCAGCTCCCCGGGGGATGAGCAGTTCTTC

V gene: TRBV2
J gene: TRBJ1-2
clone size: many
D gene: TRBD1
CDR3 protein: CASRVQGEYGYTF
CDR3 DNA: TGTGCCAGCAGGGTACAGGGGGAGTATGGCTACACCTTC

V gene: TRBV5-1
J gene: TRBJ1-5
clone size: -
D gene: TRBD1
CDR3 protein: CASSLEGQDNQPQHF
CDR3 DNA: TGCGCCAGCAGTCTTGAGGGACAGGACAATCAGCCCCAGCATTTT

V gene: TRBV9
J gene: TRBJ1-1
clone size: few
D gene: TRBD1
CDR3 protein: CASSEGGRGTGNTEAFF
CDR3 DNA: TGTGCCAGCAGTGAGGGGGGCAGGGGGACGGGGAACACTGAAGCTTTCTTT

V gene: TRBV19
J gene: TRBJ2-5
clone size: -
D gene: -
CDR3 protein: CASSIYGKETQYF
CDR3 DNA: TGTGCCAGTAGTATTTATGGAAAAGAGACCCAGTACTTC

V gene: TRBV6-5
J gene: TRBJ1-2
clone size: -
D gene: TRBD1
CDR3 protein: CASSSHGRDRGKYGYTF
CDR3 DNA: TGCGCCAGCAGTTCCCACGGGAGGGACAGGGGGAAATATGGCTACACCTTC

V gene: TRBV30
J gene: TRBJ1-2
clone size: many
D gene: TRBD1
CDR3 protein: CAWKDRDWLEGYTF
CDR3 DNA: TGTGCCTGGAAGGACAGGGACTGGTTAGAAGGCTACACCTTC

V gene: TRBV27
J gene: TRBJ2-5
clone size: -
D gene: TRBD1
CDR3 protein: CASSLYRGLETQYF
CDR3 DNA: TGTGCCAGCAGTTTATACAGGGGGCTTGAGACCCAGTACTTC

V gene: TRBV20-1
J gene: TRBJ2-1
clone size: -
D gene: -
CDR3 protein: CSARVRGRPSYNEQFF
CDR3 DNA: TGCAGTGCTAGAGTTCGGGGGAGGCCCTCCTACAATGAGCAGTTCTTC

V gene: TRBV5-4
J gene: TRBJ2-1
clone size: -
D gene: TRBD2
CDR3 protein: CASSPWTSEDNEQFF
CDR3 DNA: TGTGCCAGCAGCCCTTGGACTAGCGAGGACAATGAGCAGTTCTTC

V gene: TRBV19
J gene: TRBJ2-3
clone size: -
D gene: TRBD1
CDR3 protein: CASSIEVGTGGADTQYF
CDR3 DNA: TGTGCCAGTAGTATCGAAGTCGGGACAGGGGGCGCAGATACGCAGTATTTT

V gene: TRBV6-1
J gene: TRBJ1-6
clone size: -
D gene: TRBD1
CDR3 protein: CASRQDRGDSPLHF
CDR3 DNA: TGTGCCAGCAGACAAGACAGGGGAGATTCACCCCTCCACTTT